The 16 T cell receptor beta chains reported below all come from one sample, sequenced in a study of blood T cells in healthy people across ages. A second PCR of 7 to 11 cycles used a sample-barcoded 5' primer and a J-beta primer mix. TCRdb re-called the 5' RACE reads with MiXCR, one entry per CDR3 protein. The sample carries roughly 550,000 distinct CDR3 sequences, more than 20% recorded once. This same sample was also part of a study on T cells of mothers and their children.

The material sequenced was blood. The receptors come from a boy between 10 and 17 years old in good health.

This clonotype was observed a few times. The chain joins TRBV7-3 to TRBJ2-2; perhaps TRBD2 as D (5 bases). Per germline, CDR1 SGHTA and CDR2 FQGTGA. This CDR3 is 16 amino acids long. Deletions cut 6 bases from V and 1 base from J, with 15 bases between. As DNA, the CDR3 is TGTGCCAGCAGTTCAAGACCGGCGGGGAACACCGGGGAGCTGTTTTTT. Translating gives CASSSRPAGNTGELFF.

For this clonotype: A junction boundary mismatches the germline segment, possibly from a read error. The chain recombines TRBV7-3 with TRBJ1-2; D uncertain. This CDR3 region has 15 residues. Germline CDR1 SGHTA, CDR2 FQGTGA. CDR3 nucleotides: TGTGCCAGCAGCTTTTACCCCGGACCTAACTATGGCTACACATTC. It codes for CASSFYPGPNYGYTF.

V gene TRBV20-1 combines with J gene TRBJ2-5; D uncertain. The tail of the sequence fits TRBJ2-7 better, so the J call may be wrong. The CDR3 is 13 amino acids. Germline CDR1 reads DFQATT; CDR2 reads SNEGSKA (reference sequence). The CDR3 sequence is CSARPLETHEQYF. The CDR3 DNA sequence: TGCAGTGCTCGACCGCTAGAAACCCACGAGCAGTACTTC.

V gene TRBV7-3 combines with J gene TRBJ2-6; no clear D. The CDR3 spans 16 residues. Per the germline V gene, CDR1 is SGHTA and CDR2 is FQGTGA. Trimming left V 3 bases short and J 0 bases short, with 9 bases between. The CDR3 DNA reads TGTGCCAGCAGCTTGGGGTTCCACTCTGGGGCCAACGTCCTGACTTTC. Translated: CASSLGFHSGANVLTF.

This clonotype was detected a few times. The junction departs from germline at one end; a sequencing error may be responsible. V gene TRBV27 combines with J gene TRBJ2-3; TRBD2 agrees at 14 bases. Germline-derived CDR1 and CDR2 are MNHEY and SMNVEV (reference sequence). CDR3 length: 19 residues. CDR3 residues: CASSLSFLGLAGATDTQCF. The CDR3, as DNA: TGTGCCAGCAGTTTAAGTTTTTTGGGACTAGCGGGAGCTACAGATACGCAGTGTTTT.

This clonotype was counted a few times. The chain carries TRBV27 and TRBJ1-2; D is unresolved. Between the trimmed V and J ends, which lost 3 bases and 1 base, there was a span of 6 bases. The CDR3 covers 13 residues. Per germline, CDR1 MNHEY and CDR2 SMNVEV (reference sequence). CDR3 in amino acids: CASSFRINYGYTF. The CDR3, as DNA: TGTGCCAGCAGTTTTAGGATTAACTATGGCTACACCTTC.

This rearrangement joins TRBV7-2 to TRBJ1-6; D unclear. The CDR3 runs 13 residues. Looked up from germline, CDR1 is SGHTA and CDR2 is FQGNSA. The germline V and J ends were trimmed by 0 bases and 7 bases, with 4 bases remaining between them. CDR3 residues: CASSLAPNSPLHF. The CDR3 nucleotides are TGTGCCAGCAGCTTAGCGCCGAATTCACCCCTCCACTTT.

In the case of this clonotype: The junction and the germline gene differ at one end; a read error may be behind it. V is TRBV7-8 and J is TRBJ2-1; D unclear. The CDR3 length is 16 residues. CDR1 is SGHVS and CDR2 is FQNEAQ in the germline V gene. The CDR3: CASSLERVSSYNEQFF. CDR3 sequence (DNA): TGTGCCAGCAGCTTAGAAAGGGTTTCCTCCTACAATGAACAGTTCTTC.

This clonotype was seen many times. The V gene is TRBV3-1, the J gene TRBJ2-1; D is undetermined. The CDR3 has 15 residues. CDR1 is LGHDT, CDR2 YNNKEL, per germline (reference sequence). The V gene lost 3 bases and the J gene lost 0 bases, with 9 bases spanning the gap. CDR3 residues: CASSQGESSYNEQFF. DNA of the CDR3: TGTGCCAGCAGCCAGGGCGAGAGCTCCTACAATGAGCAGTTCTTC.

This sequence joins TRBV7-9 and TRBJ1-1; D is unclear. The V end lost 5 bases, the J end lost 1 base, and 14 bases lay between the germline ends. This CDR3 contains 15 residues. Germline V gene data show CDR1 as SEHNR and CDR2 as FQNEAQ (reference sequence). The chain's CDR3 is CASSTTDSGNTEAFF. CDR3 bases: TGTGCCAGCAGCACAACCGACTCGGGGAACACTGAAGCTTTCTTT.

Only a few counts were recorded for this clonotype. CDR3 region: CASSVNRGLNGYTF. The CDR3 region has the DNA TGTGCCAGCAGCGTAAACAGGGGGTTGAATGGCTACACCTTC. The chain is built from TRBV12-3 or TRBV12-4 and TRBJ1-2, with TRBD1 matching over 8 bases. The length of the CDR3 is 14 residues. V lost 6 bases to trimming and J lost 6 bases; unmatched junction nucleotides: 9.

This clonotype was seen only a few times. This chain uses TRBV7-2 with TRBJ2-1; no reliable D call. In germline, CDR1 is SGHTA, CDR2 FQGNSA. V dropped 5 bases and J dropped 3 bases, with 17 bases sitting between them. This CDR3 has 16 residues. The CDR3, as DNA: TGTGCCAGCAGCCAAGTGGGCGACCAATACTACAATGAGCAGTTCTTC. It is translated as CASSQVGDQYYNEQFF.

This clonotype was seen ten or more times. This chain joins TRBV29-1 and TRBJ2-2; 7 bases are a match to TRBD2. The CDR3 has 16 residues. V lost 6 bases and J lost 3; bases outside the gene matches: 13. Looked up from germline, CDR1 is SQVTM and CDR2 is ANQGSEA. This CDR3 reads CSVLTSRGTYTGELFF. The CDR3 DNA follows: TGCAGCGTCTTGACTAGCCGCGGAACCTACACCGGGGAGCTGTTTTTT.

V gene TRBV7-2 combines with J gene TRBJ2-1; D call uncertain. CDR3 length: 15 residues. Germline V gene data show CDR1 as SGHTA and CDR2 as FQGNSA. Deletions cut 5 bases from V and 0 bases from J, with 11 bases between. The CDR3 DNA sequence: TGTGCCAGCAGCCGAATCACCGGCTCCTACAATGAGCAGTTCTTC. Its translation: CASSRITGSYNEQFF. The variable domain in full, with the rest retrieved from reference TRBV7-2 and TRBJ2-1, is GAGVSQSPSNKVTEKGKDVELRCDPISGHTALYWYRQSLGQGLEFLIYFQGNSAPDKSGLPSDRFSAERTGGSVSTLTIQRTQQEDSAVYLCASSRITGSYNEQFFGPGTRLTVL.

This chain connects TRBV29-1 to TRBJ2-1, with TRBD1 as a possible D gene (8 bases). With 5 bases removed from V and 7 bases from J, the gap between germline ends came to 15 bases. The CDR3 is made up of 13 amino acids. Germline-derived CDR1 and CDR2 are SQVTM and ANQGSEA. In nucleotides, the CDR3 is TGCAGCGTTAAACTACAGGGGGGGAATGAGCAGTTCTTC. It specifies CSVKLQGGNEQFF.

This chain connects TRBV4-3 to TRBJ1-2; D call uncertain. The length of the CDR3 is 13 residues. V was shortened by 0 bases and J by 6 bases, with 8 bases between the two germline ends. From germline, CDR1 is LGHNA and CDR2 YSLEER. CDR3 bases: TGCGCCAGCAGCCAAGATAGGAGGGATGGCTACACCTTC. It yields the protein CASSQDRRDGYTF.